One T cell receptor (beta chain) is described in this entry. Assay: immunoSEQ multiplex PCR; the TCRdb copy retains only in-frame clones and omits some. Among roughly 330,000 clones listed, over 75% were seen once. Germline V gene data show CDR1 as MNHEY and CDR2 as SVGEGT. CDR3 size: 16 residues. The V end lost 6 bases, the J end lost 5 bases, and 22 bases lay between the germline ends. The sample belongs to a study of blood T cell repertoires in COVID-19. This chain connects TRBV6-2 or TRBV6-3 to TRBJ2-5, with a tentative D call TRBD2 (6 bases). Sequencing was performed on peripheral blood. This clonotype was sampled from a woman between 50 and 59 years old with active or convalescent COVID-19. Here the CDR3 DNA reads TGTGCCAGCAGCCCGCAGGTTAGGGGAGGTACGGAGACCCAGTACTTC. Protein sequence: CASSPQVRGGTETQYF.